A single sample gave rise to the 2 T cell receptor delta chains below, sequenced in a study of gammadelta T cells in human blood. TCRdb applied CATT to the RT-PCR reads for clone calling. The table records some 1,200 delta-chain clones, 48% of them present only once. Sequenced material: Vgamma9Vdelta2 gamma-delta T cells from adult blood. The receptors stem from a human donor.

On this clone: The amino acid sequence in TCRdb belongs to a much larger clone and departs from this DNA's translation at residue 12, likely a sequencing read error; the sequence shown is translated from the DNA. This chain connects TRDV2 to TRDJ1, with TRDD3 as a possible D gene (5 bases). This CDR3 spans 15 amino acids. CDR1 and CDR2 from the germline V gene are GEAIGNYY and EKD. The CDR3 DNA follows: TGTGCCTGTGACACCGTCGGGATTCAGACCGATATACTCATCTTT. It yields the protein CACDTVGIQTDILIF.

The chain combines TRDV1 with TRDJ1, with D unclear. V lost 1 base, J lost 6 bases, and 30 bases lay in between. The germline gives CDR1 TSWWSYY, CDR2 QGS. There are 20 residues in the CDR3. As DNA, the CDR3 is TGTGCTCTTGGGGAACGGGCCCGCCCCCCCAGCCCACGCGGACCCTATAAACTCATCTTT. Protein product: CALGERARPPSPRGPYKLIF.